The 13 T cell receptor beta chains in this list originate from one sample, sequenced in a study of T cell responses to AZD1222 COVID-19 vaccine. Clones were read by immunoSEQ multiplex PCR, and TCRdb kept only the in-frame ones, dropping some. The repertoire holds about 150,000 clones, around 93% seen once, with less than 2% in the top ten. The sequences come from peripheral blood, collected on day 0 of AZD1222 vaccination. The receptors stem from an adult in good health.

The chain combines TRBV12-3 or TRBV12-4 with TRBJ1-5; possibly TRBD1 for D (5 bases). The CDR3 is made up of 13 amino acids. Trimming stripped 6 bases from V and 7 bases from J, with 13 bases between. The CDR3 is CASRRGGNQPQHF. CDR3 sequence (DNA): TGTGCCAGCAGGAGGGGAGGGAACCAGCCCCAGCATTTT.

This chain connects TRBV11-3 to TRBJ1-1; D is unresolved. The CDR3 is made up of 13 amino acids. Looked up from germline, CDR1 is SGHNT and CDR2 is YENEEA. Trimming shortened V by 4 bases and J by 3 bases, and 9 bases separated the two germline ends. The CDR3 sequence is CASSSQVDTEAFF. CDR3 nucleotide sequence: TGTGCCAGCAGCTCTCAGGTGGACACTGAAGCTTTCTTT.

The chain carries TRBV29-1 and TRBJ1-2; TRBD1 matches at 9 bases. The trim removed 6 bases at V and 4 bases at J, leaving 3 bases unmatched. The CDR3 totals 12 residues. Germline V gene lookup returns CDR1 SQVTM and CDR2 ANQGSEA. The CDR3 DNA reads TGCAGCGTCCGACAGGGGGGCTATGGCTACACCTTC. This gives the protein CSVRQGGYGYTF.

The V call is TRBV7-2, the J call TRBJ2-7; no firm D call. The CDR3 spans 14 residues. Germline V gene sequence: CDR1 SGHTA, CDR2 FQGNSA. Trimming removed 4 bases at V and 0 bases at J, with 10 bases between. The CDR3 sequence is CASSYGRSSYEQYF. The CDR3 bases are TGTGCCAGCAGCTACGGCCGATCCTCCTACGAGCAGTACTTC.

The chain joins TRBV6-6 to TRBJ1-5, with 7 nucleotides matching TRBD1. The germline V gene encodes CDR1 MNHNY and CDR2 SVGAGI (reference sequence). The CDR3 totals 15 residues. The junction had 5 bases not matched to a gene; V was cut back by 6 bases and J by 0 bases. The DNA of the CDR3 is TGTGCCAGCAGGGCTCAGGGGGTTAGCAATCAGCCCCAGCATTTT. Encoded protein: CASRAQGVSNQPQHF.

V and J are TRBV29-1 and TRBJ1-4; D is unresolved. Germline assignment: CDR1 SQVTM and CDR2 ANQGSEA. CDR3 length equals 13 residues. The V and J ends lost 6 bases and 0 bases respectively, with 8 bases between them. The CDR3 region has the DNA TGCAGCGTAGGCGGGGCAACTAATGAAAAACTGTTTTTT. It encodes CSVGGATNEKLFF.

The CDR3 protein is CASSGLAGLEQFF. The CDR3, as DNA: TGTGCCAGTAGTGGGTTAGCGGGCCTAGAGCAGTTCTTC. The V and J genes are TRBV19 and TRBJ2-1; 7 bases match TRBD2. The CDR3 has 13 amino acids. The germline V gene encodes CDR1 LNHDA and CDR2 SQIVND (reference sequence). The V gene end was trimmed by 5 bases and the J gene end by 10 bases; junction bases not matched to a gene: 8.

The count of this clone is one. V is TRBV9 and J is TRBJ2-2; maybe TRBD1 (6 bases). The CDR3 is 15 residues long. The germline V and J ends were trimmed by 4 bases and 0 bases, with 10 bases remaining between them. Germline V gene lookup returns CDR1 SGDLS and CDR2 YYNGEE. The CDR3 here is CASSIGTPNTGELFF. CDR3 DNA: TGTGCCAGCAGCATCGGGACACCGAACACCGGGGAGCTGTTTTTT.

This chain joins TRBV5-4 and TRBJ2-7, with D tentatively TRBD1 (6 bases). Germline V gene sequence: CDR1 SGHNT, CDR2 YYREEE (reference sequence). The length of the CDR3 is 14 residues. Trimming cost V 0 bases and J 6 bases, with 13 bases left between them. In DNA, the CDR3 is TGTGCCAGCAGCTTGGTTGCAGGGGCGGGCGAGCAGTACTTC. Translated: CASSLVAGAGEQYF.

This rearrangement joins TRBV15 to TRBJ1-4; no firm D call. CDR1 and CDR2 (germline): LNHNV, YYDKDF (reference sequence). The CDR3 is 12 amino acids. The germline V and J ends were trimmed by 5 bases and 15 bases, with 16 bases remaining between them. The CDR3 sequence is CATSLSFRELFF. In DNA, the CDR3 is TGTGCCACCAGCCTGTCCTTCCGGGAATTGTTTTTT.

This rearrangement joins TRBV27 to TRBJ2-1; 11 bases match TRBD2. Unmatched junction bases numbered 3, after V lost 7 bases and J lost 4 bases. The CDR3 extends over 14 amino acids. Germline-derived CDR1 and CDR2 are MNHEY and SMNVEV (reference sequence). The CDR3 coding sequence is TGTGCCAGCAAACTAGCGGGGGCATACAATGAGCAGTTCTTC. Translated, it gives CASKLAGAYNEQFF.

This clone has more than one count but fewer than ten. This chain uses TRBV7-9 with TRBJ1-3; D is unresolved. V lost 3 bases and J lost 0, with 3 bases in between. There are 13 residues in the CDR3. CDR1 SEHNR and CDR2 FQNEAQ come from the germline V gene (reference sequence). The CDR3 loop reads CASSFYSGNTIYF. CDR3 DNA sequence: TGTGCCAGCAGCTTCTACTCTGGAAACACCATATATTTT.

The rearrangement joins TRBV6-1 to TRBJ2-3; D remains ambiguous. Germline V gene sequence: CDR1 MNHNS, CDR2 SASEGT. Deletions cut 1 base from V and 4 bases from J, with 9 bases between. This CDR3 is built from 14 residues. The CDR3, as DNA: TGTGCCAGCAGTGAAGTTGGAGTCGCAGATACGCAGTATTTT. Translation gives CASSEVGVADTQYF.